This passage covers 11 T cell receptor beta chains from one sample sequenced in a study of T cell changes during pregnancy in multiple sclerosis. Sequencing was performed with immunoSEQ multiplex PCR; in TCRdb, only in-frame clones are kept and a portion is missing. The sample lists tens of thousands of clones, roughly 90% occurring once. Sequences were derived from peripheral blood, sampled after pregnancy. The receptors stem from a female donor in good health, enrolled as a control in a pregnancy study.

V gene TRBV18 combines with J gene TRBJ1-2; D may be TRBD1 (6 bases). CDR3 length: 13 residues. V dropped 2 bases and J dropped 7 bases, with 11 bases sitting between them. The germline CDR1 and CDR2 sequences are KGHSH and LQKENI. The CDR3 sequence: CASSPGGGSGYTF. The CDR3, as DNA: TGTGCCAGCTCACCAGGCGGGGGCTCTGGCTACACCTTC.

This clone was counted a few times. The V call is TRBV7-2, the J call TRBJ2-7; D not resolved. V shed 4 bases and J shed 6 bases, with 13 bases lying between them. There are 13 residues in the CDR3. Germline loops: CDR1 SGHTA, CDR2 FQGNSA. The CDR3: CASSSPRSGEQYF. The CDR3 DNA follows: TGTGCCAGCAGCTCGCCCCGGTCTGGCGAGCAGTACTTC.

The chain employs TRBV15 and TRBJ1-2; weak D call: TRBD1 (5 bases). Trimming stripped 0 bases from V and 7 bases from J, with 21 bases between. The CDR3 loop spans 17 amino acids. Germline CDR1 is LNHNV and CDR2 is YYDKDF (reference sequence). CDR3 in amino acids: CATSRDWTGGGPSGYTF. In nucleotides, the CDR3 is TGTGCCACCAGCAGAGATTGGACCGGGGGAGGCCCCTCTGGCTACACCTTC.

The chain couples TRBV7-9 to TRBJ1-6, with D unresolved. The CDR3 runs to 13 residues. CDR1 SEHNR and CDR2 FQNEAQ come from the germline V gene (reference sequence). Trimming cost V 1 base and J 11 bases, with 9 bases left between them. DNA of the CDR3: TGTGCCAGCAGCTTAGACCGGGGAACACCCCTCCACTTT. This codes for CASSLDRGTPLHF.

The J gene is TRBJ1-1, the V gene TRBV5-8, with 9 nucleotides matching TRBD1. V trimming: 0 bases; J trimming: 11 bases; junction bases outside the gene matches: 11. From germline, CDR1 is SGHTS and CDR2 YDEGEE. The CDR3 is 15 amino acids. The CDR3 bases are TGTGCCAGCAGCTTGGGAATCGGGACAGGGTCGGTTGCTTTCTTT. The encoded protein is CASSLGIGTGSVAFF.

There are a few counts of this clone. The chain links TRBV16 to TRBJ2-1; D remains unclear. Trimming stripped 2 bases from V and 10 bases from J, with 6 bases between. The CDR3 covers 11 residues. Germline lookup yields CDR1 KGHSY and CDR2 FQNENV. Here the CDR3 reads CASSQDREQFF. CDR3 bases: TGTGCCAGCAGCCAAGATCGGGAGCAGTTCTTC. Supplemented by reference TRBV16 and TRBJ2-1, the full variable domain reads GEEVAQTPKHLVRGEGQKAKLYCAPIKGHSYVFWYQQVLKNEFKFLISFQNENVFDETGMPKERFSAKCLPNSPCSLEIQATKLEDSAVYFCASSQDREQFFGPGTRLTVL.

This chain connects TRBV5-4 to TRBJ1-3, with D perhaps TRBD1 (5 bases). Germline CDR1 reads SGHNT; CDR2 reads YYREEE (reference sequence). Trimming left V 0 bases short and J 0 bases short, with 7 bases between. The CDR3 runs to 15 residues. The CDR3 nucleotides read TGTGCCAGCAGCTTGGGACAGCCCTCTGGAAACACCATATATTTT. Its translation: CASSLGQPSGNTIYF.

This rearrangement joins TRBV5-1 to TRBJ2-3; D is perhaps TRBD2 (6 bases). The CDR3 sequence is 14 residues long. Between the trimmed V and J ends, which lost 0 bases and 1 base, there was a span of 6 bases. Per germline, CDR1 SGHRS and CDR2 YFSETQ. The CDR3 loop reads CASSLAGGTDTQYF. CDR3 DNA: TGCGCCAGCAGCTTGGCGGGGGGCACAGATACGCAGTATTTT.

The CDR3 region has the DNA TGCGCCAGCAGCCTGGTAGCGGGGGTCTACGAGCAGTACTTC. Translation: CASSLVAGVYEQYF. The rearrangement links TRBV5-1 to TRBJ2-7; 9 nucleotides align to TRBD2. The trim removed 4 bases at V and 3 bases at J, leaving 5 bases unmatched. The CDR3 is made up of 14 amino acids. Germline values: CDR1 SGHRS, CDR2 YFSETQ.

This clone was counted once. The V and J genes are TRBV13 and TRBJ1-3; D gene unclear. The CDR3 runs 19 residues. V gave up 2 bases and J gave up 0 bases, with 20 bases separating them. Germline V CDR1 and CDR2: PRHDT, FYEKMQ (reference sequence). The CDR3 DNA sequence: TGTGCCAGCAGCTTACGAGACTGGGTCAGCGGAGGCTCTGGAAACACCATATATTTT. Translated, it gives CASSLRDWVSGGSGNTIYF. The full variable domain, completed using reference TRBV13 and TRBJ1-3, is AAGVIQSPRHLIKEKRETATLKCYPIPRHDTVYWYQQGPGQDPQFLISFYEKMQSDKGSIPDRFSAQQFSDYHSELNMSSLELGDSALYFCASSLRDWVSGGSGNTIYFGEGSWLTVV.

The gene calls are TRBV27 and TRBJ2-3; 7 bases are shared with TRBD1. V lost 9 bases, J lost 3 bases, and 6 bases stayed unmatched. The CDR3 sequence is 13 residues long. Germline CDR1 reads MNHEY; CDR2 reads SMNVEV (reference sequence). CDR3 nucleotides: TGTGCCAGTAGAAAACAGGGGACAGATACGCAGTATTTT. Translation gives CASRKQGTDTQYF.